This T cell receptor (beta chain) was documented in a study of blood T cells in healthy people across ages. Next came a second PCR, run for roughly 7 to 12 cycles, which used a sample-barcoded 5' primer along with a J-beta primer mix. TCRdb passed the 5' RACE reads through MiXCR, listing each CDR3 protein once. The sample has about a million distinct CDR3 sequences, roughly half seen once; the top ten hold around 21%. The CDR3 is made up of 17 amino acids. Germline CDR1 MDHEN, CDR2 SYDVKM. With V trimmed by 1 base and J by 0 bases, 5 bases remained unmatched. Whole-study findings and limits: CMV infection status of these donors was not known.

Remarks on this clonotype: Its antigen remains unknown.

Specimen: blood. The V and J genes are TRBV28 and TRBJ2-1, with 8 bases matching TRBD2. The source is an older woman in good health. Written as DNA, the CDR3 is TGTGCCAGCAGTTTATCCGCTAGCGGGCCCTCCTACAATGAGCAGTTCTTC. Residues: CASSLSASGPSYNEQFF.